This entry is about one T cell receptor (beta chain). Original analysis: Amplification of reference gene primers provided the estimated nucleated cell counts. Libraries were prepared by immunoSEQ multiplex PCR; TCRdb keeps only in-frame clonotypes and omits some of them. Clone size and V and J calls were adopted from that table, with D and trimming inferred from the DNA. The sample has 140,000 to 150,000 clones; 84% are singletons. The CDR3 spans 17 residues. V shed 0 bases and J shed 1 base, with 16 bases lying between them. In germline, CDR1 is SGHDT, CDR2 YYEEEE. Recruited during active infection, patients (from Seattle) were subsequently followed longitudinally. These data belong to a study of blood T cell repertoires in COVID-19. Looking at the study overall: COVID-19 samples, acute and convalescent, were from the United States, Italy and Spain. The analysed material was cDNA or gDNA that came from T cells, B-cell-depleted T cells, or PBMCs.

The specimen was peripheral blood. This receptor was identified in a man aged 30 to 39 with COVID-19, enrolled during active disease. The chain couples TRBV5-6 to TRBJ1-1; tentative D call: TRBD1 (5 bases). This CDR3 reads CASSLVGQGPGNTEAFF. The DNA for the CDR3 is TGTGCCAGCAGCTTGGTTGGCCAGGGCCCCGGGAACACTGAAGCTTTCTTT.